These 13 T cell receptor beta chains came from one sample sequenced in a study of T-cell memory formation after mild COVID-19. MiXCR was run by TCRdb on the 5' RACE reads, yielding one entry per CDR3 protein. The repertoire includes under 250,000 distinct CDR3 sequences, just over 15% of them detected once, and about 2% sits in the top ten. Sample: PBMCs or a T cell subset sorted from them (not recorded which). These receptors originate from an adult woman who had mild COVID-19 (a few samples of this study predate the infection). Cell type and time point are not known.

The CDR3: CASSLIQGTEAFF. The CDR3 DNA reads as TGTGCCAGCTCGCTTATACAGGGCACTGAAGCTTTCTTT. The J gene is TRBJ1-1, the V gene TRBV18, with a tentative D call TRBD1 (6 bases). The CDR3 has 13 amino acids. Germline V gene lookup returns CDR1 KGHSH and CDR2 LQKENI. V gave up 6 bases and J gave up 4 bases, with 12 bases separating them. The entire variable domain, with the rest obtained from reference TRBV18 and TRBJ1-1, is as follows: NAGVMQNPRHLVRRRGQEARLRCSPMKGHSHVYWYRQLPEEGLKFMVYLQKENIIDESGMPKERFSAEFPKEGPSILRIQQVVRGDSAAYFCASSLIQGTEAFFGQGTRLTVV.

This clonotype was observed a few times. The rearrangement links TRBV6-2 or TRBV6-3 to TRBJ2-5; no clear D gene. V was cut by 6 bases and J by 5 bases, with 10 bases left in between. Germline lookup yields CDR1 MNHEY and CDR2 SVGEGT. This CDR3 comprises 12 residues. CDR3 DNA sequence: TGTGCCAGCAGCCCGGCGGAGGAGACCCAGTACTTC. Translated, it gives CASSPAEETQYF.

This rearrangement joins TRBV12-3 or TRBV12-4 to TRBJ1-1; 7 nucleotides match TRBD1. The CDR3 spans 14 residues. V was clipped by 6 bases and J by 3 bases; unmatched bases: 7. The CDR3 loop reads CASRGQQGYTEAFF. The CDR3 bases are TGTGCCAGCAGGGGACAGCAGGGCTACACTGAAGCTTTCTTT.

J is TRBJ2-3 and V is TRBV15; perhaps TRBD1 as D (5 bases). There are 13 residues in the CDR3. CDR1 LNHNV and CDR2 YYDKDF come from the germline V gene (reference sequence). V lost 9 bases and J lost 2, with 12 bases in between. The CDR3 region has the DNA TGTGCCACTGGGTGGGGCCCCACAGATACGCAGTATTTT. It is translated as CATGWGPTDTQYF.

The rearrangement links TRBV5-1 to TRBJ2-5; 7 bases are shared with TRBD1. CDR3 size: 14 residues. CDR1 is SGHRS, CDR2 YFSETQ, per germline. V shed 2 bases and J 4 bases; nucleotides not matched to a gene: 5. Written as DNA, the CDR3 is TGCGCCAGCAGCTTACAGGGGTCGTCAGAGACCCAGTACTTC. Amino acid sequence: CASSLQGSSETQYF.

This chain uses TRBV12-3 or TRBV12-4 with TRBJ2-5; 7 nucleotides match TRBD1. The CDR3 is 12 amino acids. The V segment lost 7 bases and the J segment 3 bases; nucleotides outside the gene matches: 2. CDR3 loop: CASTGTEETQYF. For the CDR3, the DNA is TGTGCCAGCACCGGGACAGAAGAGACCCAGTACTTC.

This clonotype was counted once. The chain employs TRBV28 and TRBJ1-5; possible D gene TRBD1, 5 bases. V shed 5 bases and J shed 6 bases, with 14 bases lying between them. The CDR3 is made up of 14 amino acids. Germline values: CDR1 MDHEN, CDR2 SYDVKM. The CDR3 DNA sequence: TGTGCCAGCAGTCCCTTCGGGGGTATTCAGCCCCAGCATTTT. Encoded protein: CASSPFGGIQPQHF.

This clonotype was seen more than once but under ten times. V and J are TRBV24-1 and TRBJ2-1, with 12 positions matching TRBD2. The CDR3 is made up of 15 amino acids. Losses at the gene ends were 3 bases for V and 11 bases for J; bases not matched to a gene: 7. CDR1 KGHDR and CDR2 SFDVKD come from the germline V gene. CDR3 amino acids: CATSDPTSGGHKQFF. The CDR3 DNA is TGTGCCACCAGTGATCCCACTAGCGGGGGGCATAAGCAGTTCTTC.

The genes are TRBV12-3 or TRBV12-4 and TRBJ2-7; tentative D call: TRBD1 (6 bases). CDR3 length: 14 residues. V lost 3 bases and J 2 bases, leaving 11 bases between the germline ends. The CDR3 is CASSLMTGPYEQYF. For the CDR3, the DNA is TGTGCCAGCAGTTTGATGACAGGCCCCTACGAGCAGTACTTC.

The genes are TRBV3-1 and TRBJ1-1; TRBD1 agrees at 8 bases. The CDR3 consists of 13 residues. The V segment lost 8 bases and the J segment 6 bases; nucleotides outside the gene matches: 8. The germline V gene has CDR1 LGHDT and CDR2 YNNKEL (reference sequence). Here the CDR3 reads CASAAGGPSEAFF. CDR3 in DNA: TGTGCCAGCGCGGCAGGGGGCCCTTCTGAAGCTTTCTTT.

The genes are TRBV11-2 and TRBJ1-2, with D tentatively TRBD1 (5 bases). Germline-derived CDR1 and CDR2 are SGHAT and FQNNGV. The CDR3 runs 16 residues. V lost 4 bases and J lost 0, with 15 bases in between. The CDR3 DNA reads as TGTGCCAGCAGCTCCAGATGGGGACTTTCTAACTATGGCTACACCTTC. Encoded protein: CASSSRWGLSNYGYTF. The full variable domain, its missing parts supplied by reference TRBV11-2 and TRBJ1-2, is EAGVAQSPRYKIIEKRQSVAFWCNPISGHATLYWYQQILGQGPKLLIQFQNNGVVDDSQLPKDRFSAERLKGVDSTLKIQPAKLEDSAVYLCASSSRWGLSNYGYTFGSGTRLTVV.

The chain uses TRBV6-6 and TRBJ2-2; 7 positions agree with TRBD2. The V segment lost 2 bases and the J segment 2 bases; nucleotides outside the gene matches: 20. Germline V gene sequence: CDR1 MNHNY, CDR2 SVGAGI (reference sequence). The length of the CDR3 is 21 residues. The CDR3 reads CASSYPMTSRIPESNTGELFF. In DNA, the CDR3 is TGTGCCAGCAGTTACCCAATGACTAGCCGGATACCAGAGTCCAACACCGGGGAGCTGTTTTTT.

The J gene is TRBJ2-5, the V gene TRBV7-2; D perhaps matches TRBD2 (5 bases). V was clipped by 3 bases and J by 4 bases, with 9 bases between them. CDR1 SGHTA and CDR2 FQGNSA come from the germline V gene. The CDR3 is 13 residues long. CDR3 region: CASSFWAGETQYF. Here the CDR3 DNA reads TGTGCCAGCAGCTTTTGGGCGGGAGAGACCCAGTACTTC.